Following are 21 T cell receptor beta chains from one sample sequenced in a study of CD4 T cells in relation to SARS-CoV-2 and coronaviruses. Here immunoSEQ multiplex PCR was the method, and the copy in TCRdb shows in-frame clones only, minus some. The data hold approximately 50,000 clones, with 92% observed a single time. The sequenced sample was naive CD4+ T cells from PBMCs. Subset defined: naive CD4+ T cells isolated by negative enrichment. Every receptor here comes from an adult with COVID-19.

V is TRBV11-2 and J is TRBJ2-7; 9 bases match TRBD2. The CDR3 extends over 14 amino acids. Per germline, CDR1 SGHAT and CDR2 FQNNGV. V dropped 3 bases and J dropped 4; count of bases not matched to a gene: 4. In DNA, the CDR3 is TGTGCCAGCAGCTTCGGGACTAGCAATTACGAGCAGTACTTC. Translation gives CASSFGTSNYEQYF.

The chain carries TRBV28 and TRBJ2-1; 11 nucleotides match TRBD2. The length of the CDR3 is 15 residues. Looked up from germline, CDR1 is MDHEN and CDR2 is SYDVKM. V was clipped by 3 bases and J by 4 bases; unmatched bases: 2. The CDR3 DNA follows: TGTGCCAGCAGTTTGCCTAGCGGGAGGTACAATGAGCAGTTCTTC. Amino acids: CASSLPSGRYNEQFF.

The chain combines TRBV7-9 with TRBJ2-5; D is ambiguous. V lost 1 base, J lost 2 bases, and 8 bases lay in between. The CDR3 has 14 amino acids. In germline, CDR1 is SEHNR, CDR2 FQNEAQ (reference sequence). The CDR3 DNA reads TGTGCCAGCAGCTTAGTTGGGTCTCAAGAGACCCAGTACTTC. It codes for CASSLVGSQETQYF. The variable domain in full, with the rest retrieved from reference TRBV7-9 and TRBJ2-5, is DTGVSQNPRHKITKRGQNVTFRCDPISEHNRLYWYRQTLGQGPEFLTYFQNEAQLEKSRLLSDRFSAERPKGSFSTLEIQRTEQGDSAMYLCASSLVGSQETQYFGPGTRLLVL.

V usage is TRBV2 and J usage is TRBJ1-4, with D hard to call. The CDR3 has 12 residues. Trimming left V 6 bases short and J 7 bases short, with 9 bases between. Germline CDR1 is SNHLY and CDR2 is FYNNEI. The CDR3 DNA follows: TGTGCCAGCAGGACTATGAGTGAAAAACTGTTTTTT. It yields the protein CASRTMSEKLFF. The full variable domain, in which reference TRBV2 and TRBJ1-4 provide the parts outside the CDR3, is EPEVTQTPSHQVTQMGQEVILRCVPISNHLYFYWYRQILGQKVEFLVSFYNNEISEKSEIFDDQFSVERPDGSNFTLKIRSTKLEDSAMYFCASRTMSEKLFFGSGTQLSVL.

V is TRBV7-9 and J is TRBJ2-5; unclear D gene. V lost 7 bases, J lost 2 bases, and 20 bases lay in between. From germline, CDR1 is SEHNR and CDR2 FQNEAQ (reference sequence). This CDR3 region has 16 residues. The CDR3 sequence: CASTFVDGKLQETQYF. CDR3 in DNA: TGTGCCAGCACCTTTGTGGACGGTAAACTACAAGAGACCCAGTACTTC.

This chain connects TRBV30 to TRBJ2-7; D gene uncertain. Germline lookup yields CDR1 GTSNPN and CDR2 SVGIG (reference sequence). The CDR3 length is 16 residues. Deletions cut 0 bases from V and 0 bases from J, with 15 bases between. As DNA, the CDR3 is TGTGCCTGGAGTGTACTTCCCGACTGGAGCTCCTACGAGCAGTACTTC. It is translated as CAWSVLPDWSSYEQYF.

The CDR3 DNA reads TGCGCCAGCAGCCAAGTCAGGGGGACTCAGCCCCAGCATTTT. Translated: CASSQVRGTQPQHF. The rearrangement links TRBV4-1 to TRBJ1-5; TRBD1 aligns across 7 bases. J lost 6 bases, V lost 1 base, and 3 bases had no gene match. Germline CDR1 reads MGHRA; CDR2 reads YSYEKL. The CDR3 is 14 residues long.

This clone was seen a few times. The rearrangement uses TRBV5-4 and TRBJ1-4; a possible D gene is TRBD1 (5 bases). V gave up 2 bases and J gave up 6 bases, with 11 bases separating them. Germline loops: CDR1 SGHNT, CDR2 YYREEE (reference sequence). The CDR3 spans 14 residues. CDR3 protein: CASSLRQGDEKLFF. CDR3 sequence (DNA): TGTGCCAGCAGCTTAAGGCAGGGTGATGAAAAACTGTTTTTT.

A few counts support this clone. The CDR3 loop is CASMGARDSPLHF. CDR3 DNA: TGTGCCAGCATGGGGGCGAGGGATTCACCCCTCCACTTT. The genes are TRBV7-9 and TRBJ1-6; perhaps TRBD1 as D (6 bases). Looked up from germline, CDR1 is SEHNR and CDR2 is FQNEAQ (reference sequence). Deletions cut 7 bases from V and 8 bases from J, with 12 bases between. This CDR3 contains 13 residues.

This chain connects TRBV5-4 to TRBJ2-3, with 12 bases identical to TRBD2. This CDR3 spans 18 amino acids. V lost 4 bases to trimming and J lost 0 bases; unmatched junction nucleotides: 9. Germline values: CDR1 SGHNT, CDR2 YYREEE (reference sequence). CDR3 loop: CASSPGTSGFLSTDTQYF. DNA for the CDR3: TGTGCCAGCAGCCCGGGGACTAGCGGGTTTCTTAGCACAGATACGCAGTATTTT.

V and J are TRBV28 and TRBJ2-1, with 13 bases fitting TRBD2. After removal of 4 bases from V and 8 bases from J, the junction contained 11 bases not matched to a gene. CDR1 is MDHEN and CDR2 is SYDVKM in the germline V gene. The CDR3 contains 17 residues. This CDR3 is CASSSLRGTSGIYEQFF. CDR3 nucleotide sequence: TGTGCCAGCAGTTCCCTCCGAGGGACTAGCGGGATCTATGAGCAGTTCTTC. Based on the CDR3 plus reference TRBV28 and TRBJ2-1, the full variable domain is DVKVTQSSRYLVKRTGEKVFLECVQDMDHENMFWYRQDPGLGLRLIYFSYDVKMKEKGDIPEGYSVSREKKERFSLILESASTNQTSMYLCASSSLRGTSGIYEQFFGPGTRLTVL.

The chain uses TRBV12-3 or TRBV12-4 and TRBJ2-1; D gene ambiguous. This CDR3 has 11 amino acids. With 3 bases removed from V and 10 bases from J, the gap between germline ends came to 7 bases. The DNA for the CDR3 is TGTGCCAGCAGTTTTCTCGACGAGCAGTTCTTC. Residues: CASSFLDEQFF.

J is TRBJ2-2 and V is TRBV19, with 7 nucleotides matching TRBD2. Germline CDR1 is LNHDA and CDR2 is SQIVND (reference sequence). This CDR3 contains 17 residues. Losses at the gene ends were 6 bases for V and 0 bases for J; bases not matched to a gene: 10. The CDR3 is CASSDLGRGTNTGELFF. The CDR3 nucleotides are TGTGCCAGTAGCGATCTTGGGCGGGGGACGAACACCGGGGAGCTGTTTTTT.

V usage is TRBV3-1 (or the pseudogene TRBV3-2) and J usage is TRBJ2-3, with D possibly called TRBD1 or TRBD2 (5 bases each). Trimming took 3 bases from V and 2 from J, leaving 15 bases between them. Germline lookup yields CDR1 LGHDT and CDR2 YNNKEL (reference sequence). The CDR3 runs to 16 residues. The CDR3: CASSQAPWGSTDTQYF. As DNA, the CDR3 is TGTGCCAGCAGCCAGGCTCCTTGGGGGTCCACAGATACGCAGTATTTT.

This clone was observed once. The chain couples TRBV5-1 to TRBJ2-5; a possible D gene is TRBD2 (5 bases). Trimming cost V 4 bases and J 3 bases, with 13 bases left between them. This CDR3 comprises 14 residues. CDR1 and CDR2 (germline): SGHRS, YFSETQ. The CDR3 loop reads CASSKDHGEETQYF. As DNA, the CDR3 is TGCGCCAGCAGCAAGGACCACGGGGAAGAGACCCAGTACTTC. Using reference TRBV5-1 and TRBJ2-5 for the parts outside the CDR3, the full variable domain is KAGVTQTPRYLIKTRGQQVTLSCSPISGHRSVSWYQQTPGQGLQFLFEYFSETQRNKGNFPGRFSGRQFSNSRSEMNVSTLELGDSALYLCASSKDHGEETQYFGPGTRLLVL.

The rearrangement links TRBV18 to TRBJ2-7; 15 bases are a match to TRBD2. The germline CDR1 and CDR2 sequences are KGHSH and LQKENI. The V gene end was trimmed by 3 bases and the J gene end by 5 bases; junction bases not matched to a gene: 8. The CDR3 spans 17 residues. The CDR3 bases are TGTGCCAGCTCACCCGGACTAGCGGGAGGGCCAGGGGACGAGCAGTACTTC. Protein product: CASSPGLAGGPGDEQYF.

This rearrangement joins TRBV6-1 to TRBJ2-7; 7 nucleotides agree with TRBD2. V dropped 3 bases and J dropped 0; count of bases not matched to a gene: 5. The CDR3 extends over 15 amino acids. Per germline, CDR1 MNHNS and CDR2 SASEGT. CDR3 nucleotide sequence: TGTGCCAGCAGTGAGATGGCGGGAGACTCCTACGAGCAGTACTTC. It translates to CASSEMAGDSYEQYF.

The V call is TRBV11-2, the J call TRBJ1-1; D gene unclear. Trimming removed 5 bases at V and 0 bases at J, with 7 bases between. This CDR3 is 13 amino acids long. Germline CDR1 is SGHAT and CDR2 is FQNNGV. The CDR3 spells CASSKDLNTEAFF. In DNA form, the CDR3 reads TGTGCCAGCAGCAAGGACCTGAACACTGAAGCTTTCTTT.

The rearrangement joins TRBV27 to TRBJ2-3; D not resolved. The CDR3 has 14 residues. Per the germline V gene, CDR1 is MNHEY and CDR2 is SMNVEV (reference sequence). V lost 3 bases to trimming and J lost 0 bases, with 7 bases between them. CDR3 coding DNA: TGTGCCAGCAGTTTCACTTCTAGCACAGATACGCAGTATTTT. Translating it yields CASSFTSSTDTQYF.

This sequence joins TRBV18 and TRBJ2-7, with D perhaps TRBD1 (5 bases). V was clipped by 5 bases and J by 4 bases, with 15 bases between them. From germline, CDR1 is KGHSH and CDR2 LQKENI. The CDR3 runs to 14 residues. CDR3 bases: TGTGCCAGCTCAGAGACAGAAGGAACATACGAGCAGTACTTC. Protein sequence: CASSETEGTYEQYF.

The chain is built from TRBV5-4 and TRBJ2-7, with D tentatively TRBD2 (6 bases). Germline CDR1 and CDR2: SGHNT and YYREEE (reference sequence). V gave up 4 bases and J gave up 2 bases, with 19 bases separating them. The CDR3 is 16 residues long. The CDR3 sequence is CASSGYRDSRAYEQYF. The CDR3 coding sequence is TGTGCCAGCAGCGGATACCGGGACTCCAGGGCCTACGAGCAGTACTTC.